This T cell receptor (beta chain) is from a study of T cells in women clearing cervical HPV infection. Across the whole study: Case blood was drawn a median about 160 days after lesion detection. With HLA typing for only a few women, HLA confounding remains possible. Study results and limitations: Effector/memory and HPV-specific T cells were not isolated, and association timing is unknown. Cases and controls were distinguished at AUC 0.83 by richness and V genes.

On this clone: Its specificity is not known. The sequence runs out 3 residues before the end of the CDR3; the remainder is reconstructed from the germline J gene.

TCRdb's copy holds only in-frame clones and misses some; the assay was immunoSEQ multiplex PCR. The sample's table shows tens of thousands of clones. This CDR3 has 15 amino acids. The germline V and J ends were trimmed by 2 bases and 6 bases, with 14 bases remaining between them. The clonotype was recovered from a woman aged 18-70 years with a cervical HPV16 infection that either progressed to CIN3+ or cleared (not recorded which). Sequencing input: blood buffy coat. The chain recombines TRBV12-3 or TRBV12-4 with TRBJ1-5; a weak D match, TRBD1 (5 bases). The sequenced part of the CDR3 DNA is TGTGCCAGCAGTTTAAGTCAGAGGGGCGGTCAGCCC. The encoded protein is CASSLSQRGGQP. The whole CDR3 sequence reads CASSLSQRGGQPQHF.